A single sample is the source of the 21 T cell receptor beta chains below, sequenced in a study of siplizumab effects on memory and regulatory T cells. The table came from immunoSEQ multiplex PCR; TCRdb's copy has only in-frame clones and leaves some out. The profile shows about 100,000 clones, around 92% of them singletons. Material: CD4+ T cells sorted from blood. The receptors were sampled from a human donor in good health.

This clone was recorded only once. This chain uses TRBV18 with TRBJ2-3; D remains unclear. This CDR3 has 17 amino acids. Germline CDR1 is KGHSH and CDR2 is LQKENI. Deletions cut 1 base from V and 0 bases from J, with 14 bases between. The CDR3 sequence: CASSPRGTVTSTDTQYF. The CDR3 DNA sequence: TGTGCCAGCTCACCACGGGGTACGGTAACTAGCACAGATACGCAGTATTTT.

The rearrangement uses TRBV15 and TRBJ2-6; no clear D. This CDR3 spans 13 amino acids. Germline-derived CDR1 and CDR2 are LNHNV and YYDKDF (reference sequence). V was shortened by 1 base and J by 4 bases, with 2 bases between the two germline ends. CDR3 nucleotide sequence: TGTGCCACCAGCAGAGGGGGGGCCAACGTCCTGACTTTC. Translation gives CATSRGGANVLTF.

The rearrangement links TRBV7-2 to TRBJ2-3; 9 bases fit TRBD2. Trimming cost V 4 bases and J 14 bases; bases outside gene matches: 7. There are 12 residues in the CDR3. The germline V gene encodes CDR1 SGHTA and CDR2 FQGNSA. The CDR3, as DNA: TGTGCCAGCAGCTACCAGCGGGGGGCCTTGTATTTT. Protein sequence: CASSYQRGALYF.

The chain is built from TRBV4-2 and TRBJ2-3; D could derive from TRBD1 or TRBD2 (6 bases each). The CDR3 totals 16 residues. Germline V gene data show CDR1 as LGHNA and CDR2 as YNFKEQ. Between the trimmed V and J ends, which lost 2 bases and 2 bases, there was a span of 14 bases. This CDR3 reads CASSQWTGASTDTQYF. Written as DNA, the CDR3 is TGTGCCAGCAGCCAATGGACGGGGGCCTCCACAGATACGCAGTATTTT.

The rearrangement uses TRBV5-1 and TRBJ2-7; 8 nucleotides agree with TRBD1. Germline V gene data show CDR1 as SGHRS and CDR2 as YFSETQ. The CDR3 totals 15 residues. V shed 0 bases, J shed 5 bases, and the junction held 7 bases outside the gene matches. Here the CDR3 DNA reads TGCGCCAGCAGCTTGGGTCCCGGGACAGGACACGAGCAGTACTTC. This sequence encodes CASSLGPGTGHEQYF.

V usage is TRBV13 and J usage is TRBJ1-4, with D perhaps TRBD1 (6 bases). V lost 5 bases, J lost 3 bases, and 16 bases lay in between. The CDR3 is made up of 16 amino acids. The germline CDR1 and CDR2 sequences are PRHDT and FYEKMQ (reference sequence). CDR3 sequence reads: CASSPTGSRANEKLFF. The CDR3 DNA sequence: TGTGCCAGCAGCCCCACAGGGAGTAGGGCTAATGAAAAACTGTTTTTT.

V and J are TRBV14 and TRBJ1-4, with D tentatively TRBD1 (5 bases). In germline, CDR1 is SGHDN, CDR2 FVKESK. The CDR3 covers 15 residues. Trimming cost V 4 bases and J 2 bases, with 11 bases left between them. This chain's CDR3 is CASSPRAGTNEKLFF. The CDR3 DNA reads as TGTGCCAGCAGCCCCCGGGCAGGGACTAATGAAAAACTGTTTTTT.

V gene TRBV28 combines with J gene TRBJ1-2; 7 nucleotides line up with TRBD1. V trimming: 4 bases; J trimming: 4 bases; junction bases outside the gene matches: 0. This CDR3 spans 12 amino acids. The germline V gene encodes CDR1 MDHEN and CDR2 SYDVKM. The CDR3 DNA sequence: TGTGCCAGCAGTTGGGACAGCTATGGCTACACCTTC. It translates to CASSWDSYGYTF.

This clone was seen only once. This chain links TRBV19 with TRBJ1-3; D call uncertain. Per the germline V gene, CDR1 is LNHDA and CDR2 is SQIVND (reference sequence). Between the trimmed V and J ends, which lost 1 base and 2 bases, there was a span of 6 bases. The CDR3 totals 14 residues. CDR3 amino acids: CASSIGRTGNTIYF. DNA for the CDR3: TGTGCCAGTAGTATAGGGAGAACTGGAAACACCATATATTTT. Combining the CDR3 with reference TRBV19 and TRBJ1-3 gives the whole variable domain DGGITQSPKYLFRKEGQNVTLSCEQNLNHDAMYWYRQDPGQGLRLIYYSQIVNDFQKGDIAEGYSVSREKKESFPLTVTSAQKNPTAFYLCASSIGRTGNTIYFGEGSWLTVV.

The rearrangement uses TRBV5-1 and TRBJ2-5; 7 positions match TRBD1. The CDR3 runs 16 residues. CDR1 and CDR2 (germline): SGHRS, YFSETQ. The V segment lost 0 bases and the J segment 5 bases; nucleotides outside the gene matches: 10. The CDR3 DNA reads TGCGCCAGCAGCTTGGGAGTAGACAGGGTATGGGAGACCCAGTACTTC. Translating gives CASSLGVDRVWETQYF.

The V call is TRBV28, the J call TRBJ1-2, with TRBD1 matching 8 bases. Germline values: CDR1 MDHEN, CDR2 SYDVKM. Trimming cost V 5 bases and J 0 bases; bases outside gene matches: 5. The CDR3 has 15 residues. This chain's CDR3 is CASSGGQGTNYGYTF. CDR3 DNA sequence: TGTGCCAGCAGTGGCGGACAGGGTACTAACTATGGCTACACCTTC.

The chain combines TRBV7-2 with TRBJ1-3; D is perhaps TRBD1 (5 bases). Looked up from germline, CDR1 is SGHTA and CDR2 is FQGNSA. V lost 5 bases, J lost 0 bases, and 8 bases lay in between. The CDR3 length is 14 residues. In nucleotides, the CDR3 is TGTGCCAGCAGCCGTGACAGCTCTGGAAACACCATATATTTT. This sequence encodes CASSRDSSGNTIYF.

The V call is TRBV5-6, the J call TRBJ2-2, with D perhaps matching TRBD2 (5 bases). Germline V gene lookup returns CDR1 SGHDT and CDR2 YYEEEE. Trimming shortened V by 1 base and J by 6 bases, and 10 bases separated the two germline ends. This CDR3 comprises 14 residues. Here the CDR3 reads CASSLRSGSGELFF. The CDR3 DNA is TGTGCCAGCAGCTTGAGGAGCGGTTCCGGGGAGCTGTTTTTT.

CDR3 DNA sequence: TGTGCCAGCAGCAGGGAGAGGGGGCGCCGTGAAGCTTTCTTT. Translated: CASSRERGRREAFF. The chain carries TRBV21-1 and TRBJ1-1; no DNA check was done on the table's D call, TRBD1. TRBV21-1 is listed as a pseudogene. This CDR3 is 14 amino acids long.

The V gene is TRBV5-1, the J gene TRBJ2-5; D is ambiguous. The germline V and J ends were trimmed by 4 bases and 1 base, with 14 bases remaining between them. The CDR3 sequence is 15 residues long. Germline CDR1 SGHRS, CDR2 YFSETQ. The DNA of the CDR3 is TGCGCCAGCAGCCCCTTAAAAGGCTCCCAAGAGACCCAGTACTTC. Translated: CASSPLKGSQETQYF.

The chain employs TRBV18 and TRBJ2-5, with TRBD1 as a possible D gene (6 bases). Per the germline V gene, CDR1 is KGHSH and CDR2 is LQKENI. The length of the CDR3 is 13 residues. Trimming took 5 bases from V and 2 from J, leaving 9 bases between them. CDR3 in DNA: TGTGCCAGCTCAGGGGGACAACAAGAGACCCAGTACTTC. Protein sequence: CASSGGQQETQYF.

CDR3 DNA: TGTGCCAGCAGCTGGACAGCACCAGGAAACACCATATATTTT. Translated: CASSWTAPGNTIYF. This chain links TRBV11-2 with TRBJ1-3; possibly TRBD1 for D (6 bases). Per germline, CDR1 SGHAT and CDR2 FQNNGV. Trimming stripped 4 bases from V and 4 bases from J, with 11 bases between. This CDR3 comprises 14 residues.

This clone appeared once. This chain links TRBV7-3 with TRBJ1-1; no firm D call. CDR3 length: 13 amino acids. Germline assignment: CDR1 SGHTA and CDR2 FQGTGA. The V end was cut by 0 bases, the J end by 7 bases, with 9 bases between. The CDR3: CASSLTNGREAFF. DNA of the CDR3: TGTGCCAGCAGCTTAACGAACGGACGTGAAGCTTTCTTT.

The V and J genes are TRBV6-6 and TRBJ2-7; 7 bases line up with TRBD2. The V gene's germline CDR1 is MNHNY and CDR2 SVGAGI (reference sequence). V dropped 2 bases and J dropped 3; count of bases not matched to a gene: 10. CDR3 size: 16 residues. In DNA, the CDR3 is TGTGCCAGCAGTTACGAGGGAGGACTAGTAGGCTACGAGCAGTACTTC. It is translated as CASSYEGGLVGYEQYF.

The chain recombines TRBV18 with TRBJ2-1, with 7 nucleotides matching TRBD1. V shed 3 bases and J 0 bases; nucleotides not matched to a gene: 2. Germline CDR1 KGHSH, CDR2 LQKENI. The CDR3 is 15 residues long. The CDR3 protein is CASSPPGGSYNEQFF. CDR3 bases: TGTGCCAGCTCACCCCCAGGGGGCTCCTACAATGAGCAGTTCTTC.

The chain is built from TRBV28 and TRBJ2-1, with TRBD2 matching 8 bases. The CDR3 runs to 15 residues. Looked up from germline, CDR1 is MDHEN and CDR2 is SYDVKM. V trimming: 7 bases; J trimming: 6 bases; junction bases outside the gene matches: 11. Written as DNA, the CDR3 is TGTGCCAGCAAGAGCAGCGGGGGTCCCGCCAATGAGCAGTTCTTC. This gives the protein CASKSSGGPANEQFF.